This T cell receptor beta chain stems from a study of a mutant IDH1 vaccine in newly diagnosed glioma. At the level of the study: The earlier regimen, radiotherapy, temozolomide, or both, was most often both.

Generated by immunoSEQ multiplex PCR, the TCRdb table keeps only in-frame clones and is missing some. The sample lists roughly 61,000 clones; 80% were seen once. Germline V gives CDR1 LNHDA, CDR2 SQIVND (reference sequence). The V and J ends lost 4 bases and 0 bases respectively, with 25 bases between them. The CDR3 covers 21 residues. Documented time point: week 11, during vaccination. Vaccinated patients received 300 ug of mutant IDH1 20-mer peptide per dose, with topical imiquimod. Points from the study as a whole: Pseudoprogression apparently lacked any relation to changes in top peripheral T cell clonotypes.

As regards this clone: Its antigen is still unknown.

V is TRBV19 and J is TRBJ1-6, with D hard to call. The specimen was PBMCs, collected from a glioma patient whose treatment included an IDH1 peptide vaccine. This receptor was obtained from a man between 45 and 60 years old with glioma. The CDR3 DNA follows: TGTGCCAGTAGTAAAGGGTCGGGCAGAAGGACCGGAAGCTCCTATAATTCACCCCTCCACTTT. This codes for CASSKGSGRRTGSSYNSPLHF.